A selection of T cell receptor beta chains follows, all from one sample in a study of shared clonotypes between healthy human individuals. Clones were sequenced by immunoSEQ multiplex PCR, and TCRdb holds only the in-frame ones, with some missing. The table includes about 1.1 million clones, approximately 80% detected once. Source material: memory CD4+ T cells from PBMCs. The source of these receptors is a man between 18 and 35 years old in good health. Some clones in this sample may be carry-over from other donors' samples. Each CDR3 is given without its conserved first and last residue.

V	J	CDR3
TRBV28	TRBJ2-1	ASSQGSSGGNEQF
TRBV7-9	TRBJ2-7	ASGSYEQY
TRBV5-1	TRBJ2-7	ASSLNKGGLVNEQY
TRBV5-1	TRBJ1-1	ASSLMGSDTEAF
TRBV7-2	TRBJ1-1	ASSRGTGGTEAF
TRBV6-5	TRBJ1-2	ASKGGDISNYGYT
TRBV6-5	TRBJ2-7	ASSYRGQFYEQY
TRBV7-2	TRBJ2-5	ASSLMSGQEETQY
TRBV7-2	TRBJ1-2	ASSLDRTPNYGYT
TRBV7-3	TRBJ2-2	ASSLAASNTGELF
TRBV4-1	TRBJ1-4	ASSQGGTATNEKLF
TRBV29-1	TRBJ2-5	SVGLRGQETQY
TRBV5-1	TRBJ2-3	ASSLVLAATEDTQY
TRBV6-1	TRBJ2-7	ASSESSGREGYEQY
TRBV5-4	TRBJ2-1	ASSLDSNSYNEQF
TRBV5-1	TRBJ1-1	ASSRHVGEAF
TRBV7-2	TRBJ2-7	ASSFPREQY
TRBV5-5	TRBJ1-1	ASSFGPNTEAF
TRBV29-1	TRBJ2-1	SVDYPLRREQF
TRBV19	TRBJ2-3	ASSFQRNTQY
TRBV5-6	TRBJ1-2	ASSYPQGDGYT
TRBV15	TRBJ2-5	ATSVLKAQGAETQY